This passage covers 4 T cell receptor beta chains from one sample sequenced in a study of PD-1 blockade in mismatch repair-deficient tumors. Assay used: immunoSEQ multiplex PCR; TCRdb lists only in-frame clones, some missing. Among some 130,000 clones, about nine tenths were seen once, and the ten largest hold about 11%. This sample comprised peripheral blood, obtained roughly 67 weeks after starting pembrolizumab. Receptors originate from an adult with mismatch repair-deficient cancer.

This chain joins TRBV5-1 and TRBJ2-4; 9 nucleotides line up with TRBD1. The CDR3 sequence is 15 residues long. Per germline, CDR1 SGHRS and CDR2 YFSETQ. V lost 0 bases and J lost 4; bases outside the gene matches: 2. The CDR3 nucleotides are TGCGCCAGCAGCTTGGGGGACAGGGAAAAAAACATTCAGTACTTC. As protein: CASSLGDREKNIQYF.

The CDR3 DNA follows: TGTGCCAGCAGCCCCCTGGGCGGGAGTGCAGATACGCAGTATTTT. Amino acid sequence: CASSPLGGSADTQYF. V and J are TRBV25-1 and TRBJ2-3; TRBD2 aligns across 7 bases. Germline CDR1 reads MGHDK; CDR2 reads SYGVNS. CDR3 length: 15 residues. V trimming: 6 bases; J trimming: 4 bases; junction bases outside the gene matches: 10.

The chain couples TRBV10-2 to TRBJ2-5; tentatively, D is TRBD1 or TRBD2 (5 bases each). V dropped 2 bases and J dropped 1 base, with 11 bases sitting between them. The CDR3 loop spans 15 amino acids. CDR1 and CDR2 from the germline V gene are WSHSY and SAAADI. The CDR3 reads CASSEGEGSQETQYF. CDR3 DNA sequence: TGCGCCAGCAGTGAGGGTGAGGGGAGCCAAGAGACCCAGTACTTC.

The chain recombines TRBV9 with TRBJ2-7; TRBD2 matches at 8 bases. V trimming: 3 bases; J trimming: 3 bases; junction bases outside the gene matches: 2. Looked up from germline, CDR1 is SGDLS and CDR2 is YYNGEE. The CDR3 has 13 amino acids. The CDR3 spells CASSGTSSYEQYF. The CDR3 DNA reads TGTGCCAGCAGCGGGACTAGCAGCTACGAGCAGTACTTC.